The T cell receptor (beta chain) described here comes from a study of cytomegalovirus exposure and HLA in healthy donors. The PCR had 60 Vbeta and 13 Jbeta primers. TCRdb's table, derived via immunoSEQ multiplex PCR, lists solely in-frame clones and lacks some. The sample records around 21,000 clones, around 77% being singletons. CDR1 is MGHRA and CDR2 is YSYEKL in the germline V gene. V gave up 6 bases and J gave up 0 bases, with 9 bases separating them. CDR3 length equals 15 residues. Material: PBMCs. This clonotype originated in a man aged 55 to 69 in good health and CMV-seronegative. The V gene is TRBV4-1, the J gene TRBJ1-6, with a weak D call TRBD1 (5 bases). The CDR3 nucleotides are TGCGCCAGCAGTCCGACAGACTCCTATAATTCACCCCTCCACTTT. Translated, it gives CASSPTDSYNSPLHF.